Listed below are T cell receptor beta chains from one sample, sequenced in a study of early T cells in non-severe SARS-CoV-2 infection. TCRdb ran MiXCR on the 5' RACE reads and lists one entry per CDR3 protein. The sample holds over 30,000 distinct CDR3 sequences; approximately 6% are singletons and the top ten take around 7%. Sample: whole blood. These TCRs come from an adult who was a healthcare worker with PCR-confirmed SARS-CoV-2 infection or an uninfected control (not recorded which). The CDR3 runs from the conserved cysteine through the conserved F or W. D genes are given only for firm matches. Clone sizes are given selectively: once, few, many, or a class where the clone is expanded.

V,D,J,size,DNA,CDR3
TRBV7-2,.,TRBJ1-4,few,TGTGCCAGCAGCTTAGGCTGGGGGCGCGGAAAACTGTTTTTT,CASSLGWGRGKLFF
TRBV10-1,.,TRBJ2-1,.,TGCGCCAGCAGTGAGTCGAGCCGGGACGGACCTTCCTTGGGAAGCTACAATGAGCAGTTCTTC,CASSESSRDGPSLGSYNEQFF
TRBV4-1,.,TRBJ1-1,many,TGCGCCAGCAGCCAAGAAGAGAAGGGGAGAACTGAAGCTTTCTTT,CASSQEEKGRTEAFF
TRBV27,.,TRBJ1-1,many,TGTGCCAGCAGTTGGGGGGAAAACACTGAAGCTTTCTTT,CASSWGENTEAFF
TRBV12-3/TRBV12-4,TRBD1,TRBJ1-5,many,TGTGCCAGCACCTTAGGGGGCCGCGGCAATCAGCCCCAGCATTTT,CASTLGGRGNQPQHF
TRBV12-3/TRBV12-4,TRBD1,TRBJ2-5,many,TGTGCCAGCGGGGATACAGGGGTCGGGGAGACCCAGTACTTC,CASGDTGVGETQYF
TRBV27,TRBD1,TRBJ1-6,few,TGTGCCAGCAGTCACGAACAGGGGCCCAATTCACCCCTCCACTTT,CASSHEQGPNSPLHF
TRBV7-2,.,TRBJ2-3,medium-sized,TGTGCCAGCAGCTCACCCTCGGGGGCTAGGACAGATACGCAGTATTTT,CASSSPSGARTDTQYF
TRBV30,.,TRBJ1-5,many,TGTGCCTGGAGCGCGGCCAGCAATCAGCCCCAGCATTTT,CAWSAASNQPQHF
TRBV28,.,TRBJ2-7,many,TGTGCCAGCAGTTTATCCCCCGGGACCATTAATCGCCTCGAGCAGTACTTC,CASSLSPGTINRLEQYF
TRBV7-2,TRBD2,TRBJ2-5,many,TGTGCCAGCAGCTTAGTTAGTAGCGGGGGGTCCCAAGAGACCCAGTACTTC,CASSLVSSGGSQETQYF
TRBV25-1,TRBD1,TRBJ1-1,many,TGTGCCAGCAGTGCAAATCAGGGACAGGGTACACCTGAAGCTTTCTTT,CASSANQGQGTPEAFF
TRBV28,.,TRBJ2-5,many,TGTGCCAGCAGTTTCCGGGGATTTGAGACCCAGTACTTC,CASSFRGFETQYF
TRBV6-5,.,TRBJ2-5,.,TGTGCCAGCAGCCCCACGACGGGGACCCAGTACTTC,CASSPTTGTQYF
TRBV20-1,.,TRBJ1-6,many,TGCAGTGCTAGAGATCAACAACAGGCATCGGCACCCCTCCACTTT,CSARDQQQASAPLHF
TRBV11-2,.,TRBJ2-7,few,TGTGCCAGCAGCTTAGGACCTGGCAAAGCCTACGAGCAGTACTTC,CASSLGPGKAYEQYF